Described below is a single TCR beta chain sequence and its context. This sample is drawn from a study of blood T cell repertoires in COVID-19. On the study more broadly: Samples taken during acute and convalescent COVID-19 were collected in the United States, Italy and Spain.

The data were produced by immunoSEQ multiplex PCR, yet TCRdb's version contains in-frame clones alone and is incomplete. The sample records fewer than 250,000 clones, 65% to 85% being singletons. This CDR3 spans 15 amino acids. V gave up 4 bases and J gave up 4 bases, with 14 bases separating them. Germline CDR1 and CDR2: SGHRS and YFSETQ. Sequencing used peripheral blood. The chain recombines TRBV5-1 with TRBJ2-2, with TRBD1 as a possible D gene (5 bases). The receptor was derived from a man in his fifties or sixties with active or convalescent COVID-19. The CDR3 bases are TGCGCCAGCAGCCCTACCCAGGGATCCACCGGGGAGCTGTTTTTT. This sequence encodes CASSPTQGSTGELFF.